This TCR beta chain originates from a study of shared clonotypes between healthy human individuals. CD45RO negativity and positive selection for CCR7 defined naive CD8 cells, a population that excluded terminally differentiated effector memory CD45RA+ cells. This table comes from immunoSEQ multiplex PCR, and its TCRdb copy is limited to in-frame clones, with some not included. The top ten hold 0.3% to 0.35% of the sample, which has about 580,000 clones, about 98% seen once. Study-level findings and limits: It was the non-shared clonotypes that had lower generation probabilities than clonotypes shared by all four donors.

The CDR3 extends over 16 amino acids. V shed 2 bases and J shed 0 bases, with 14 bases lying between them. CDR1 SEHNR and CDR2 FQNEAQ come from the germline V gene (reference sequence). In the case of this clone: The target antigen is unknown.

This clonotype originated in a man aged 25 to 45 in good health. The sample taken for sequencing was naive CD8+ T cells sorted from blood. This sequence joins TRBV7-9 and TRBJ2-7; a possible D gene is TRBD2 (5 bases). The CDR3 DNA reads TGTGCCAGCAGCTTAAGAGGGAATGTACGCTCCTACGAGCAGTACTTC. Its translation is CASSLRGNVRSYEQYF.